The subject of this entry is one T cell receptor (beta chain). Its antigen is not known. This specimen belongs to a study of T cells in localized non-small cell lung cancer. General study points: Longer overall survival accompanied higher blood T cell density. Tumor showed lower T cell clonality than uninvolved adjacent lung, where it was highest. Appearances in adjacent lung were noted for a median approximately 50 of the top 100 tumor clones.

Here immunoSEQ multiplex PCR was the method, and the copy in TCRdb shows in-frame clones only, minus some. The sample shows roughly 25,000 clones, 90% of them seen only once. The CDR3 extends over 14 amino acids. V lost 1 base and J 1 base, leaving 7 bases between the germline ends. Germline V gene sequence: CDR1 SGHNT, CDR2 YENEEA. Sample: peripheral blood, taken before any cancer treatment. This chain joins TRBV11-3 and TRBJ2-5; D possibly corresponds to TRBD2 (5 bases). The sequence was collected from a woman between 35 and 70 years old with stage I lung adenocarcinoma. CDR3 region: CASSLGRAQETQYF. CDR3 nucleotides: TGTGCCAGCAGCTTAGGGCGGGCCCAAGAGACCCAGTACTTC.